This TCR beta chain was captured by sequencing in a study of somatic mutations in cytotoxic T cells in rheumatoid arthritis. TCRdb keeps only in-frame clones here, not all; method: immunoSEQ multiplex PCR. Of around 20,000 clones listed, roughly 70% are singletons. Whole-study findings and limits: With age, CD8+ clonality increased in rheumatoid arthritis patients, whereas no such increase appeared in healthy controls. Each of about an eighth of the roughly 60 patients had a largest CD8+ clone that made up more than 20% of CD8+ cells.

CDR1 and CDR2 (germline): GTSNPN, SVGIG (reference sequence). Losses at the gene ends were 8 bases for V and 12 bases for J; bases not matched to a gene: 8. The CDR3 runs to 11 residues. This clone was observed a handful of times. Its antigen is not known. The V and J genes are TRBV30 and TRBJ1-4; 8 nucleotides line up with TRBD1. This sequence was found in a woman aged 60-70 years in good health. Input material: CD8+ T cells sorted from blood. This CDR3 reads CARRQGRELFF. The CDR3 DNA reads TGTGCCCGTCGACAGGGGAGGGAACTGTTTTTT.